This T cell receptor beta chain was retrieved from a study of blood T cell repertoires in COVID-19. Study-level information: Acute and convalescent COVID-19 specimens originated in the United States, Italy and Spain. T cells, B-cell-depleted T cells, or PBMCs provided the cDNA or gDNA that served as material.

During active infection, Seattle patients enrolled and were then monitored through disease. Per the authors' pipeline: Amplification of reference gene primers was used by the study to estimate nucleated cell counts. TCRdb's table, derived via immunoSEQ multiplex PCR, lists solely in-frame clones and lacks some. V and J calls and clone size are as listed in that table; D and trimming were resolved from the DNA. The sample has approximately 45,000 clones; around nine tenths are singletons. This CDR3 is built from 18 residues. This TCR derives from a man between 40 and 49 years old with COVID-19, enrolled during active disease. The chain combines TRBV21-1 with TRBJ2-3; the D segment call TRBD2 is taken from the table without a DNA check. TRBV21-1 constitutes a pseudogene. The sample consisted of peripheral blood. The CDR3: CASSKTFPRTKGTDTQYF. The CDR3 DNA is TGTGCCAGCAGCAAAACCTTCCCGCGGACTAAGGGCACAGATACGCAGTATTTT.